One sample yielded the 11 T cell receptor beta chains listed below, sequenced in a study of hypomethylating agent response in myelodysplastic syndrome. Assay used: immunoSEQ multiplex PCR; TCRdb lists only in-frame clones, some missing. The sample yields about 4,500 clones, over 75% seen once. The specimen comprised bone marrow, sampled before or after starting hypomethylating agent treatment for myelodysplastic syndrome (not recorded which). Receptors originate from a human donor with myelodysplastic syndrome.

The V and J genes are TRBV20-1 and TRBJ2-1; no firm D call. Trimming pared 2 bases from V and 8 bases from J, leaving 4 bases between. Germline-derived CDR1 and CDR2 are DFQATT and SNEGSKA (reference sequence). This CDR3 spans 10 amino acids. CDR3 amino acids: CSARQHEQFF. In DNA, the CDR3 is TGCAGTGCTAGACAGCATGAGCAGTTCTTC.

This clone has only a few counts. V usage is TRBV27 and J usage is TRBJ1-1, with D possibly matching TRBD1 (6 bases). V was trimmed by 5 bases and J by 4 bases, leaving 8 bases between them. This CDR3 has 12 residues. Germline assignment: CDR1 MNHEY and CDR2 SMNVEV (reference sequence). As DNA, the CDR3 is TGTGCCAGCAGTACAGGGCCCACTGAAGCTTTCTTT. The encoded protein is CASSTGPTEAFF.

The rearrangement joins TRBV2 to TRBJ2-3, with 7 positions matching TRBD1. Looked up from germline, CDR1 is SNHLY and CDR2 is FYNNEI. V lost 6 bases to trimming and J lost 14 bases; unmatched junction nucleotides: 8. This CDR3 has 11 residues. CDR3 in amino acids: CASRVTGSPYF. The CDR3 region has the DNA TGTGCCAGCAGGGTGACAGGGTCACCGTATTTT.

CDR3 sequence (DNA): TGCGCCAGCAGCATACAGGGCCGGGACACTGAAGCTTTCTTT. It is translated as CASSIQGRDTEAFF. The gene calls are TRBV5-1 and TRBJ1-1; possible D gene TRBD1, 6 bases. The germline V gene encodes CDR1 SGHRS and CDR2 YFSETQ. Trimming stripped 4 bases from V and 3 bases from J, with 13 bases between. CDR3 length: 14 amino acids.

The chain links TRBV10-2 to TRBJ1-2; D unresolved. The CDR3 sequence is 14 residues long. V dropped 3 bases and J dropped 2 bases, with 10 bases sitting between them. In germline, CDR1 is WSHSY, CDR2 SAAADI. In DNA form, the CDR3 reads TGCGCCAGCAGTGAAGACTTGGGGAACTATGGCTACACCTTC. It specifies CASSEDLGNYGYTF.

This chain uses TRBV12-5 with TRBJ2-1; 10 positions match TRBD1. The J segment lost 3 bases and the V segment lost 6 bases, leaving 8 bases of the junction unmatched. The germline CDR1 and CDR2 sequences are LGHNT and FRNRAP. The CDR3 is made up of 16 amino acids. CDR3 region: CASGTGTGAIYNEQFF. The CDR3 DNA follows: TGTGCTAGTGGAACCGGGACAGGGGCTATCTACAATGAGCAGTTCTTC.

The chain uses TRBV4-1 and TRBJ1-2; D perhaps matches TRBD1 (5 bases). The germline gives CDR1 MGHRA, CDR2 YSYEKL. Between the trimmed V and J ends, which lost 0 bases and 4 bases, there was a span of 15 bases. This CDR3 is built from 16 residues. CDR3 loop: CASSQDRSGGIYGYTF. As DNA, the CDR3 is TGCGCCAGCAGCCAAGATCGTTCGGGGGGGATCTATGGCTACACCTTC.

The gene calls are TRBV6-1 and TRBJ2-1, with 7 bases aligning to TRBD1. Germline V gene sequence: CDR1 MNHNS, CDR2 SASEGT. The CDR3 is 15 amino acids. After removal of 3 bases from V and 4 bases from J, the junction contained 6 bases not matched to a gene. The CDR3, as DNA: TGTGCCAGCAGTGAGGCGACAGGGATTTACAATGAGCAGTTCTTC. Its protein product is CASSEATGIYNEQFF.

The rearrangement uses TRBV27 and TRBJ1-2; weak D call: TRBD1 (5 bases). Trimming took off 2 bases at V and 7 bases at J, with 11 bases between the two ends. Germline loops: CDR1 MNHEY, CDR2 SMNVEV (reference sequence). The CDR3 totals 13 residues. The CDR3 bases are TGTGCCAGCAGTTTACAGGGTTCTGGTGGCTACACCTTC. Protein sequence: CASSLQGSGGYTF.

The chain couples TRBV10-3 to TRBJ2-7; TRBD1 matches at 7 bases. V shed 3 bases and J 4 bases; nucleotides not matched to a gene: 6. Germline CDR1 and CDR2: ENHRY and SYGVKD. CDR3 length: 14 residues. The CDR3 reads CAISDRTGPYEQYF. CDR3 DNA sequence: TGTGCCATCAGTGACCGGACAGGCCCGTACGAGCAGTACTTC.

The V and J genes are TRBV7-8 and TRBJ2-7, with D perhaps matching TRBD1 (5 bases). Germline V gene data show CDR1 as SGHVS and CDR2 as FQNEAQ. This CDR3 has 14 residues. The V and J ends lost 1 base and 5 bases respectively, with 12 bases between them. Here the CDR3 DNA reads TGTGCCAGCAGCTTAGGGGGCAGGATTAACGAGCAGTACTTC. This gives the protein CASSLGGRINEQYF.